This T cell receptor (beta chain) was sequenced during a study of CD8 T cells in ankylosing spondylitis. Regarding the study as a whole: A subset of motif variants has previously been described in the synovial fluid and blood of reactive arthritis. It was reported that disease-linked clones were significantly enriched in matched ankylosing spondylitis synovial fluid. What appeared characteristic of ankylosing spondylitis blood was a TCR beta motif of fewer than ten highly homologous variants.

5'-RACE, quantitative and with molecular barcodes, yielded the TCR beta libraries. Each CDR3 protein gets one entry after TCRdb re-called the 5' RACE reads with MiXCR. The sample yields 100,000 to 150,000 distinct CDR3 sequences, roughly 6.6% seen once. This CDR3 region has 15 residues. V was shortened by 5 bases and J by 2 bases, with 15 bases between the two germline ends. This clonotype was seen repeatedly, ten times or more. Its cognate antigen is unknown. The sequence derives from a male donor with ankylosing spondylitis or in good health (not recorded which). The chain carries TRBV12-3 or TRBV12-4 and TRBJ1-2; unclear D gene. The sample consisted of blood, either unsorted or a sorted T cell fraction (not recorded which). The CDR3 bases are TGTGCCAGCAGTGCTGGGGTAGCCACCAACTATGGCTACACCTTC. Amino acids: CASSAGVATNYGYTF.